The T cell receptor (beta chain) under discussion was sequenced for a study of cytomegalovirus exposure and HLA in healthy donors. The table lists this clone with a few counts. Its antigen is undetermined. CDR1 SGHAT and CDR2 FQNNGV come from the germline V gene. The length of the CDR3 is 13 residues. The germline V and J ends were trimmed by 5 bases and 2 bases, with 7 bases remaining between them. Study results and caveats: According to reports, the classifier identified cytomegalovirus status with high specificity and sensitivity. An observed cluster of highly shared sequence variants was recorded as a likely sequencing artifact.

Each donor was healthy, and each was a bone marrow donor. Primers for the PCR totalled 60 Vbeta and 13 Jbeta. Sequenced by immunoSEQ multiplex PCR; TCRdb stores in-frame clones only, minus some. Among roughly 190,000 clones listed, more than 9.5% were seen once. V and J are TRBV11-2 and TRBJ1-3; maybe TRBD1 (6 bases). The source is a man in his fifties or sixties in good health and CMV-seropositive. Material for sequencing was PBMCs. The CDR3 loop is CASSRGTGNTIYF. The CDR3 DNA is TGTGCCAGCAGCAGGGGGACTGGAAACACCATATATTTT.